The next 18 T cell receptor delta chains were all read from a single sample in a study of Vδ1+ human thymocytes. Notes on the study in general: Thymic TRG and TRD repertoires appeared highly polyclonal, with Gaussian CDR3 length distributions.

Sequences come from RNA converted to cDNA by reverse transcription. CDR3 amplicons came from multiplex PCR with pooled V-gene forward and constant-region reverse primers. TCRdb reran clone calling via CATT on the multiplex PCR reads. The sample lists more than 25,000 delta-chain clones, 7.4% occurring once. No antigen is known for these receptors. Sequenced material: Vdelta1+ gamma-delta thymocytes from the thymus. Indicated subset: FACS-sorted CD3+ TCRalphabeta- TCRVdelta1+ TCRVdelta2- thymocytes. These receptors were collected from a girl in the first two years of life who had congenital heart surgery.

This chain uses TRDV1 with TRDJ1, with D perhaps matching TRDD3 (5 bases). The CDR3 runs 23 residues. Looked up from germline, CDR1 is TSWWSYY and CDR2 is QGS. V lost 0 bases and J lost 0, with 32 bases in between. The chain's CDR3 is CALGELVGGKGSKDLRYTDKLIF. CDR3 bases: TGTGCTCTTGGGGAACTAGTAGGGGGTAAGGGAAGTAAGGATCTGAGGTACACCGATAAACTCATCTTT.

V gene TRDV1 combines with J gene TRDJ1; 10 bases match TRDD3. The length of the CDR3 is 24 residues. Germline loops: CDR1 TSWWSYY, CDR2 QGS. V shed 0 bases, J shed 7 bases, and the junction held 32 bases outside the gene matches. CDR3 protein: CALGELSFLDSHDSLGDTMLKLIF. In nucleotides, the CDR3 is TGTGCTCTTGGGGAACTATCCTTCCTAGATAGTCACGATTCCTTGGGGGATACTATGCTTAAACTCATCTTT.

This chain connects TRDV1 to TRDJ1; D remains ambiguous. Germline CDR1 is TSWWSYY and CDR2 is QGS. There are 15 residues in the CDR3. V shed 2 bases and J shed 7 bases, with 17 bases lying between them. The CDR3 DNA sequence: TGTGCTCTTGGGGAAACCAATGCCCTAAGCGGTAAACTCATCTTT. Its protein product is CALGETNALSGKLIF.

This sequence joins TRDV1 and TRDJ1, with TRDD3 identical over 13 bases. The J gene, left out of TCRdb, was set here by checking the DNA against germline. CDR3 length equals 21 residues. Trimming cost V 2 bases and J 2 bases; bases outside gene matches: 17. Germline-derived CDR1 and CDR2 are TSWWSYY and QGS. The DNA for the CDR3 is TGTGCTCTTGGGGAAGGGGCAGACTGTACTGGGGGATACGGGGCGACCGATAAACTCATCTTT. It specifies CALGEGADCTGGYGATDKLIF.

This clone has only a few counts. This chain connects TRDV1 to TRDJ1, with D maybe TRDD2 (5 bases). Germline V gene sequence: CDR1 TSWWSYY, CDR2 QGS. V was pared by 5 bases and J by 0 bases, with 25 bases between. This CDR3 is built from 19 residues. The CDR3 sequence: CALGKPPPYADAYTDKLIF. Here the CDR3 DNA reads TGTGCTCTTGGGAAACCCCCCCCCTACGCAGACGCTTACACCGATAAACTCATCTTT.

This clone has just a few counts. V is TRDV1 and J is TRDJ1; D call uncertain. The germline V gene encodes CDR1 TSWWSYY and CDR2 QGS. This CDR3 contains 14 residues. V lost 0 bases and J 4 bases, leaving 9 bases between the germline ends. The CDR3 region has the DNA TGTGCTCTTGGGGAACTTCGGGGTGGCGATAAACTCATCTTT. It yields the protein CALGELRGGDKLIF.

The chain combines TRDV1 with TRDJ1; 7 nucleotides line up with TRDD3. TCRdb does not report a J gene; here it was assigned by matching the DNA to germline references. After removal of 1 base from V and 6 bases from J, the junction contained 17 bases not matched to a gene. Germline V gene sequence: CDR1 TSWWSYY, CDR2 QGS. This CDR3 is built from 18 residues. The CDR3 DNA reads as TGTGCTCTTGGGGAACCTTATAGGGTCCGGGGGATGCCCCATAAACTCATCTTT. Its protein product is CALGEPYRVRGMPHKLIF.

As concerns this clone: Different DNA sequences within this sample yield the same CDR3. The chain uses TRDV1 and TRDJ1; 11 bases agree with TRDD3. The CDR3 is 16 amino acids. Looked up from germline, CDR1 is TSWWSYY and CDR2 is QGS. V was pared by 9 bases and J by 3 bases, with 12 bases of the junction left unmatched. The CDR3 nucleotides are TGTGCTCTCGTAGACTGGGGGATAATAAGGTCCGATAAACTCATCTTT. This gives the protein CALVDWGIIRSDKLIF.

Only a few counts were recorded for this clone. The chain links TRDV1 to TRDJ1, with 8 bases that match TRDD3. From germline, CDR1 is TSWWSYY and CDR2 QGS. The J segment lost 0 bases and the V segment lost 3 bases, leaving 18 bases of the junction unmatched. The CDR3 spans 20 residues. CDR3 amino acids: CALGDSKLEMGIPYTDKLIF. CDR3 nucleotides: TGTGCTCTTGGGGATTCTAAGCTTGAAATGGGGATACCGTACACCGATAAACTCATCTTT.

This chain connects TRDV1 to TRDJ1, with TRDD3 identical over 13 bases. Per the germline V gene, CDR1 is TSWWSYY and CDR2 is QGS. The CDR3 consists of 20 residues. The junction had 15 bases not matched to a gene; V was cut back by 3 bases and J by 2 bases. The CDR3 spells CALGDISCRTGGYGTDKLIF. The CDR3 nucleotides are TGTGCTCTTGGGGATATTTCCTGCCGTACTGGGGGATACGGGACCGATAAACTCATCTTT.

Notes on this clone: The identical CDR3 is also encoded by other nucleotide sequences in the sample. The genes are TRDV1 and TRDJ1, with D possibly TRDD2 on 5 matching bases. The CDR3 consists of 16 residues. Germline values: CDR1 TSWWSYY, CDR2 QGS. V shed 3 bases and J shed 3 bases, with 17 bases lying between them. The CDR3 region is CALGDPLPISADKLIF. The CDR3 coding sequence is TGTGCTCTTGGGGATCCACTTCCGATCAGCGCCGATAAACTCATCTTT.

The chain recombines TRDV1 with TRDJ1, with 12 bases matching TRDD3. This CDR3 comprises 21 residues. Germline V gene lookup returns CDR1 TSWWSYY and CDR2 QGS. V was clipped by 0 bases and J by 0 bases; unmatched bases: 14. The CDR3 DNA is TGTGCTCTTGGGGAACTAGGTAGCTGGGGGATACGGTTTTCGTACACCGATAAACTCATCTTT. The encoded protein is CALGELGSWGIRFSYTDKLIF.

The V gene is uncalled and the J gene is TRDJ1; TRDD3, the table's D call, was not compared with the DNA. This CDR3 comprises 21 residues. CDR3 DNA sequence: TGTGCTCTTGGGGAATGTCCCCAGAGGGGTTCTCCCTTCAAGTACACCGATAAACTCATCTTT. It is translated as CALGECPQRGSPFKYTDKLIF.

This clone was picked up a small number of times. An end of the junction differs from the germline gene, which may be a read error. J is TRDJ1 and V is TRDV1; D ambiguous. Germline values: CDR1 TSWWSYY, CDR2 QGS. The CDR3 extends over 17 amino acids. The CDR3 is CALGELSRSSYTDKPIF. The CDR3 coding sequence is TGTGCTCTTGGGGAACTAAGTCGGTCCTCGTACACCGATAAACCCATCTTT.

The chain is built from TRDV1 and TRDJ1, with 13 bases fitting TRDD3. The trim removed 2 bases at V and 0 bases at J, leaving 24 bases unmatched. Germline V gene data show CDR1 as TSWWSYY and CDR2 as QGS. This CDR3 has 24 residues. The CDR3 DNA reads TGTGCTCTTGGGGAAAAGGGTCGTGCCTACTGGGGGATACGCCCCGTTGGGAACACCGATAAACTCATCTTT. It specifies CALGEKGRAYWGIRPVGNTDKLIF.

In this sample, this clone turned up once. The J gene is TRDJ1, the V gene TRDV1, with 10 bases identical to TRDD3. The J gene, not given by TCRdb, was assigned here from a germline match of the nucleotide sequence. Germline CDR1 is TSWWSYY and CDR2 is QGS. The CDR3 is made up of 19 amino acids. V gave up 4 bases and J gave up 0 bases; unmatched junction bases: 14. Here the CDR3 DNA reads TGTGCTCTTGGGGTTAACTGGGGGATGAGAGACTGGGACACCGATAAACTCATCTTT. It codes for CALGVNWGMRDWDTDKLIF.

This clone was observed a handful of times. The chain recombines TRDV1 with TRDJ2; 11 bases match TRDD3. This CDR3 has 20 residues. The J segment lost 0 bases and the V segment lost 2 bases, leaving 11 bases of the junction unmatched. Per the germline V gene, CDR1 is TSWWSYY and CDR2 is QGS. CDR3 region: CALGESLGDTLDTLTAQLFF. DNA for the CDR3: TGTGCTCTTGGGGAATCGCTGGGGGATACTCTGGATACTTTGACAGCACAACTCTTCTTT.

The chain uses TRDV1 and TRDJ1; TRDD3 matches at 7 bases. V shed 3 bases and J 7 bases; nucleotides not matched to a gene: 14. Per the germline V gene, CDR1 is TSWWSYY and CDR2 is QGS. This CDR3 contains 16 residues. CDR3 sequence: CALGETPYRTGVKLIF. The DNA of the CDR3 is TGTGCTCTTGGGGAGACACCCTACCGTACTGGGGTTAAACTCATCTTT.